This TCR beta chain was identified during a study of CXCR3-negative and CXCR3-positive naive CD8 T cells. The study made its TRB cDNA libraries by 5' RACE, adding UMI labels. TCRdb reworked the 5' RACE reads into one entry per CDR3 protein, no DNA. This table holds 6,600 or so distinct CDR3 sequences. CDR1 is SQVTM, CDR2 ANQGSEA, per germline. The CDR3 runs to 13 residues. Study results and limitations: Naive CXCR3-positive cells had TRB CDR3s more hydrophobic than those of CXCR3-negative naive cells.

As to this clonotype: As yet, its antigen is unknown.

This receptor was identified in a human donor in good health. Some clones in this sample may be carry-over from other donors' samples. V usage is TRBV29-1 and J usage is TRBJ1-3. What was sequenced was naive CXCR3+ CD8+ T cells from blood. Subset here: CD45RO-CCR7+CD27+CD95- naive CD8+ T cells expressing CXCR3 (TNR3+). CDR3: CSAWRGSGNTIYF.